The 17 T cell receptor beta chains below all came from one sample that was sequenced in a study of cytomegalovirus exposure and HLA in healthy donors. Using immunoSEQ multiplex PCR, the repertoire was profiled, and TCRdb retains in-frame clones only, with some absent. Here the sample spans over 60,000 clones, around 96% being singletons. Specimen: PBMCs. The receptors here all came from a man younger than 30 in good health and CMV-seropositive.

V and J are TRBV28 and TRBJ1-2; the match to TRBD1 covers 8 bases. This CDR3 has 15 residues. J gave up 7 bases and V 4 bases, and 11 bases lay outside the gene matches. CDR1 and CDR2 (germline): MDHEN, SYDVKM. The CDR3 is CASSYQQTGAIGYTF. The CDR3 DNA sequence: TGTGCCAGCAGTTACCAACAGACAGGGGCGATTGGCTACACCTTC.

Of note for this clone: The junction and the germline gene differ at one end; a read error may be behind it. Additional DNA sequences in this sample encode the identical CDR3. The rearrangement joins TRBV29-1 to TRBJ1-2; D unresolved. The CDR3 sequence is 13 residues long. Looked up from germline, CDR1 is SQVTM and CDR2 is ANQGSEA. CDR3 sequence (DNA): TGCAGCGTTGAAGACGGAAGACTTTATGGTTACACCTTC. Translated: CSVEDGRLYGYTF.

The genes are TRBV6-5 and TRBJ2-3; the match to TRBD2 covers 9 bases. The CDR3 totals 16 residues. Trimming removed 0 bases from V and 5 bases from J; junction bases left unmatched: 6. Germline CDR1 is MNHEY and CDR2 is SVGAGI. As DNA, the CDR3 is TGTGCCAGCAGTTACTCCGTAGCGGGAGTCAGAGATACGCAGTATTTT. This gives the protein CASSYSVAGVRDTQYF.

The gene calls are TRBV5-1 and TRBJ1-3, with 8 positions matching TRBD1. The CDR3 is 17 amino acids. V lost 4 bases, J lost 4 bases, and 13 bases stayed unmatched. CDR1 is SGHRS and CDR2 is YFSETQ in the germline V gene. CDR3 nucleotide sequence: TGCGCCAGCAGCAAAACGGAAAGGACAGGGCCGGGAAACACCATATATTTT. Protein sequence: CASSKTERTGPGNTIYF. Combining the CDR3 with reference TRBV5-1 and TRBJ1-3 gives the whole variable domain KAGVTQTPRYLIKTRGQQVTLSCSPISGHRSVSWYQQTPGQGLQFLFEYFSETQRNKGNFPGRFSGRQFSNSRSEMNVSTLELGDSALYLCASSKTERTGPGNTIYFGEGSWLTVV.

V gene TRBV6-1 combines with J gene TRBJ2-3, with 9 nucleotides matching TRBD2. Trimming took 0 bases from V and 4 from J; bases not matched to a gene: 2. Per germline, CDR1 MNHNS and CDR2 SASEGT. There are 15 residues in the CDR3. The CDR3 region is CASSEASGSPDTQYF. The CDR3 DNA follows: TGTGCCAGCAGTGAAGCTAGCGGGAGCCCAGATACGCAGTATTTT.

The chain joins TRBV6-5 to TRBJ1-2; no clear D gene. CDR1 is MNHEY, CDR2 SVGAGI, per germline. The CDR3 runs to 14 residues. Trimming took off 6 bases at V and 2 bases at J, with 13 bases between the two ends. Here the CDR3 reads CASRYLRGNYGYTF. In nucleotides, the CDR3 is TGTGCCAGCAGGTACCTTCGGGGAAACTATGGCTACACCTTC.

Only a few counts were recorded for this clone. The chain carries TRBV28 and TRBJ2-3; D gene uncertain. Looked up from germline, CDR1 is MDHEN and CDR2 is SYDVKM. This CDR3 contains 17 residues. V lost 4 bases and J 4 bases, leaving 21 bases between the germline ends. CDR3 in DNA: TGTGCCAGCAGTTCCCCCACCCTGCTAGTCAAGTCAGATACGCAGTATTTT. This gives the protein CASSSPTLLVKSDTQYF.

The rearrangement joins TRBV6-1 to TRBJ1-6; 10 nucleotides agree with TRBD1. Germline V gene lookup returns CDR1 MNHNS and CDR2 SASEGT. Losses at the gene ends were 4 bases for V and 8 bases for J; bases not matched to a gene: 5. The CDR3 consists of 15 residues. This CDR3 is CASSGGQGEYSPLHF. In nucleotides, the CDR3 is TGTGCCAGCAGTGGCGGACAGGGGGAGTATTCACCCCTCCACTTT.

This clone was seen once. The gene calls are TRBV11-3 and TRBJ1-6; 7 bases fit TRBD1. The J segment lost 8 bases and the V segment lost 1 base, leaving 2 bases of the junction unmatched. CDR1 and CDR2 (germline): SGHNT, YENEEA. The CDR3 consists of 14 residues. The CDR3 DNA follows: TGTGCCAGCAGCTTAGGACAGGGATATTCACCCCTCCACTTT. Its translation is CASSLGQGYSPLHF.

J is TRBJ1-1 and V is TRBV2, with D possibly being TRBD1 (6 bases). Germline CDR1 is SNHLY and CDR2 is FYNNEI. Trimming left V 5 bases short and J 4 bases short, with 8 bases between. The CDR3 runs to 12 residues. The CDR3 protein is CASSSGVTEAFF. DNA for the CDR3: TGTGCCAGCAGTTCAGGGGTCACTGAAGCTTTCTTT.

This clone was recorded only once. CDR3 nucleotides: TGTGCCAGCAGTGAGTGGCAGACTAATGAAAAACTGTTTTTT. Protein sequence: CASSEWQTNEKLFF. This chain links TRBV6-1 with TRBJ1-4; no firm D call. The CDR3 totals 14 residues. The ends were cut back, 3 bases at V and 2 bases at J, with 7 bases in the middle. CDR1 MNHNS and CDR2 SASEGT come from the germline V gene.

The V call is TRBV7-9, the J call TRBJ2-1; unclear D gene. The V gene lost 5 bases and the J gene lost 0 bases, with 11 bases spanning the gap. The germline gives CDR1 SEHNR, CDR2 FQNEAQ (reference sequence). CDR3 size: 15 residues. The CDR3 protein is CASSPFEDSYNEQFF. The CDR3 DNA sequence: TGTGCCAGCAGCCCGTTCGAGGACTCCTACAATGAGCAGTTCTTC.

The rearrangement joins TRBV6-1 to TRBJ1-2; 9 bases match TRBD1. The CDR3 loop spans 13 amino acids. The junction had 3 bases not matched to a gene; V was cut back by 5 bases and J by 5 bases. From germline, CDR1 is MNHNS and CDR2 SASEGT. The CDR3 coding sequence is TGTGCCAGCAGTCGGGACAGGGAATATGGCTACACCTTC. It codes for CASSRDREYGYTF.

The chain uses TRBV18 and TRBJ1-4; TRBD1 is a possible D gene (5 bases). In germline, CDR1 is KGHSH, CDR2 LQKENI. Trimming stripped 1 base from V and 8 bases from J, with 14 bases between. The CDR3 has 15 amino acids. The CDR3 region is CASSPRGREGEKLFF. The CDR3, as DNA: TGTGCCAGCTCACCACGGGGCCGGGAGGGAGAAAAACTGTTTTTT.

This chain joins TRBV4-1 and TRBJ2-1; D possibly corresponds to TRBD2 (5 bases). This CDR3 region has 13 residues. In germline, CDR1 is MGHRA, CDR2 YSYEKL. V gave up 1 base and J gave up 9 bases, with 10 bases separating them. DNA of the CDR3: TGCGCCAGCAGCCAAGCTGCGGGCATTGAGCAGTTCTTC. Translation: CASSQAAGIEQFF.

Only a few counts were recorded for this clone. The chain uses TRBV9 and TRBJ1-1, with D possibly TRBD1 on 5 matching bases. CDR1 is SGDLS and CDR2 is YYNGEE in the germline V gene. The CDR3 is 13 amino acids. Trimming stripped 4 bases from V and 4 bases from J, with 11 bases between. CDR3 DNA sequence: TGTGCCAGCAGCTCCATGGGGGGCACTGAAGCTTTCTTT. This encodes CASSSMGGTEAFF.

The V call is TRBV4-2, the J call TRBJ2-1; 7 nucleotides line up with TRBD1. With V trimmed by 3 bases and J by 6 bases, 8 bases remained unmatched. The CDR3 is 15 amino acids. Germline loops: CDR1 LGHNA, CDR2 YNFKEQ. DNA of the CDR3: TGTGCCAGCAGCCACCAGACAGGGACCCCCAATGAGCAGTTCTTC. Residues: CASSHQTGTPNEQFF.